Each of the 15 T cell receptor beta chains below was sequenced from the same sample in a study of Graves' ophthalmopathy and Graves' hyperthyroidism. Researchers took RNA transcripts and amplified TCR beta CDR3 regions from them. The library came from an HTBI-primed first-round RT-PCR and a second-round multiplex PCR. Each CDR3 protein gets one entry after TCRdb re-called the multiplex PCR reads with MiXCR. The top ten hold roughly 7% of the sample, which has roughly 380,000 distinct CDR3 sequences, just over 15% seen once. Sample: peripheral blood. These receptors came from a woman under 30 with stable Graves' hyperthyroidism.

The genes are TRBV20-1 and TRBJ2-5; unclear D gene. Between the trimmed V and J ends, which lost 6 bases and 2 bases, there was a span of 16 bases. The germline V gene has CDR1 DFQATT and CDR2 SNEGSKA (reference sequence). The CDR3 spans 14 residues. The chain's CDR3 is CSAIPSSLQETQYF. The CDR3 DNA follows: TGCAGTGCCATTCCTAGTTCGCTACAAGAGACCCAGTACTTC.

CDR3 nucleotide sequence: TGTGCCAGCAGCTTAGCGATCCTAAGAGGGCCTGACTATGGCTACACCTTC. Translated: CASSLAILRGPDYGYTF. The V and J genes are TRBV7-2 and TRBJ1-2; D remains ambiguous. V was shortened by 0 bases and J by 3 bases, with 17 bases between the two germline ends. Germline CDR1 and CDR2: SGHTA and FQGNSA. This CDR3 region has 17 residues.

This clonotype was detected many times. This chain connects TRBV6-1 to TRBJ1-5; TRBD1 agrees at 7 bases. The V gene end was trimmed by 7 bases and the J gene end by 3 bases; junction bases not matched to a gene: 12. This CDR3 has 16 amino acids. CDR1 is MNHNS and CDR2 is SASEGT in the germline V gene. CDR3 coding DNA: TGTGCCAGCAAATTTGTGGCAGGGGGACCCAATCAGCCCCAGCATTTT. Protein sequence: CASKFVAGGPNQPQHF.

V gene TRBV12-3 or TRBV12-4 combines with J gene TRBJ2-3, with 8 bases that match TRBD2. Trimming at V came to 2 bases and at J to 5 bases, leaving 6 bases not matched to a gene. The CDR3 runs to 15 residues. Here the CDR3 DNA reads TGTGCCAGCAGTTTACGGGGGGGGCAAATAGATACGCAGTATTTT. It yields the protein CASSLRGGQIDTQYF.

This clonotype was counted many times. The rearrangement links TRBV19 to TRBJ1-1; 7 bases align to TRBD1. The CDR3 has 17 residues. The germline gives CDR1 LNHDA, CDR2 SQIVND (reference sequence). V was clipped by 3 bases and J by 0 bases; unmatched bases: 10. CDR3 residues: CASSIRNRGSMNTEAFF. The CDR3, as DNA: TGTGCCAGTAGTATTCGGAACAGGGGCTCGATGAACACTGAAGCTTTCTTT. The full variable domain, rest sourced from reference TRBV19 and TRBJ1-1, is DGGITQSPKYLFRKEGQNVTLSCEQNLNHDAMYWYRQDPGQGLRLIYYSQIVNDFQKGDIAEGYSVSREKKESFPLTVTSAQKNPTAFYLCASSIRNRGSMNTEAFFGQGTRLTVV.

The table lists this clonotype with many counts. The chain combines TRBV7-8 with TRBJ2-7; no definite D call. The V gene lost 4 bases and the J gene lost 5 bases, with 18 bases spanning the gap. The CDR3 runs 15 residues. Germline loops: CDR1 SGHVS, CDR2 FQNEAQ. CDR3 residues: CASSSSPRAQNEQYF. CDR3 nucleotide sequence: TGTGCCAGCAGCTCTTCCCCACGGGCCCAGAACGAGCAGTACTTC.

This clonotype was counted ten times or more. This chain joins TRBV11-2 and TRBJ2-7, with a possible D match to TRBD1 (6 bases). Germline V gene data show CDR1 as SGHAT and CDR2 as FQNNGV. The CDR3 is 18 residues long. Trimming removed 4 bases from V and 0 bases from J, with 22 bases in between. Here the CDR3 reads CASSSHPYQGQGSYEQYF. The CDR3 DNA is TGTGCCAGCAGCTCGCATCCCTACCAGGGGCAGGGCTCCTACGAGCAGTACTTC.

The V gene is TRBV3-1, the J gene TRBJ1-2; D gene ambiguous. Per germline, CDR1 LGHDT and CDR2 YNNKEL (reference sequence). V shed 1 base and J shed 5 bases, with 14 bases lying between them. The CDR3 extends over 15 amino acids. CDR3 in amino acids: CASSQGMVGIYGYTF. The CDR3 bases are TGTGCCAGCAGCCAAGGGATGGTTGGAATTTATGGCTACACCTTC.

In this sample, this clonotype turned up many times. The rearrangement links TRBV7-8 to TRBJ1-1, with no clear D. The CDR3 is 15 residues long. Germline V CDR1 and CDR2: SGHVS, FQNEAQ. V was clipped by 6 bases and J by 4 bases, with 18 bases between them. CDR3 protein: CASRSPLYESTEAFF. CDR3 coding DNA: TGTGCCAGCAGATCCCCTCTCTACGAGAGCACTGAAGCTTTCTTT.

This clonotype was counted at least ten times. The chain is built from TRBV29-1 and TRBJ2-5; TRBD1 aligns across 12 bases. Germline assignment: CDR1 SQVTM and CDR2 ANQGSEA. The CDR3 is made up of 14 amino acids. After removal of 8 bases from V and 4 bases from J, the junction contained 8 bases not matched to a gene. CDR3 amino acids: CSIPGTGGRETQYF. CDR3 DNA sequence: TGCAGCATACCCGGGACAGGGGGCCGAGAGACCCAGTACTTC. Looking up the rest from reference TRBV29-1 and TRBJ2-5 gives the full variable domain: SAVISQKPSRDICQRGTSLTIQCQVDSQVTMMFWYRQQPGQSLTLIATANQGSEATYESGFVIDKFPISRPNLTFSTLTVSNMSPEDSSIYLCSIPGTGGRETQYFGPGTRLLVL.

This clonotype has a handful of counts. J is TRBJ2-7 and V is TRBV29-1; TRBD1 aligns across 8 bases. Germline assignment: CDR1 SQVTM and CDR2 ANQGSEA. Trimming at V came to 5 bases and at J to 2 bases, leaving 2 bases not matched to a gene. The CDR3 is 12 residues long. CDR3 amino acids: CSVRTGPYEQYF. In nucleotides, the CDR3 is TGCAGCGTTCGGACAGGGCCCTACGAGCAGTACTTC.

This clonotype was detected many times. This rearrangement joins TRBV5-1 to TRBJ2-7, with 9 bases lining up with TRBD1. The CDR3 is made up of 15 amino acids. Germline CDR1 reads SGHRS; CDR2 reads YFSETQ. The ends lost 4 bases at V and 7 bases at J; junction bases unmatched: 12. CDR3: CASSLAGTGLWEQYF. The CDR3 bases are TGCGCCAGCAGCCTAGCCGGGACAGGGCTGTGGGAGCAGTACTTC.

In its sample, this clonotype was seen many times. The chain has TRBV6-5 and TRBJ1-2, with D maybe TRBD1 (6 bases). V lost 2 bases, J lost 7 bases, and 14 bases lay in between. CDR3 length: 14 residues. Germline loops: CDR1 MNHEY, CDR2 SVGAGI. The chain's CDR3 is CASSYSVDSPGYTF. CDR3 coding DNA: TGTGCCAGCAGTTACAGCGTGGACAGCCCTGGCTACACCTTC.

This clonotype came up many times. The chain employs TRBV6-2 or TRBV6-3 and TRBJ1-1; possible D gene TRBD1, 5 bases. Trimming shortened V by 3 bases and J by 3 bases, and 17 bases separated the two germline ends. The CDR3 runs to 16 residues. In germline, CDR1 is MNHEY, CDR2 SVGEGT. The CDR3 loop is CASSYGRDLKYTEAFF. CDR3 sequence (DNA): TGTGCCAGCAGTTATGGGAGGGACCTCAAATACACTGAAGCTTTCTTT.

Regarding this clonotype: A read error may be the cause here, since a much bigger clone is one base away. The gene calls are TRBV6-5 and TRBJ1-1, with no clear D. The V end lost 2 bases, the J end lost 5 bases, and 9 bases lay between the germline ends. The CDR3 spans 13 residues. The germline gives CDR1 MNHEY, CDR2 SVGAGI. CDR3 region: CASSYEGSTEAFF. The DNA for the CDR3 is TGTGCCAGCAGTTACGAGGGTTCGACTGAAGCTTTCTTT.